Presented here are 17 T cell receptor beta chains from one specimen sequenced in a study of patients and donors after allogeneic stem cell transplantation. TCRdb redid the calling of the RT-PCR reads with MiXCR, one entry per CDR3 protein. Of fewer than 250,000 distinct CDR3 sequences listed, roughly 15% are singletons. Sequenced: blood, either unsorted or a sorted T cell fraction (not recorded which). These receptor sequences come from a human donor who was either an allogeneic HSCT recipient or a stem cell or donor lymphocyte infusion donor (not recorded which). It is not recorded whose cells these are; they may come from a transplant donor.

The chain couples TRBV19 to TRBJ2-5; no clear D. Germline CDR1 and CDR2: LNHDA and SQIVND (reference sequence). The CDR3 sequence is 15 residues long. The ends were cut back, 5 bases at V and 2 bases at J, with 15 bases in the middle. The CDR3 is CASSPDRRKQETQYF. CDR3 sequence (DNA): TGTGCCAGTAGTCCCGACCGACGGAAGCAAGAGACCCAGTACTTC.

This clonotype was counted at least ten times. V gene TRBV30 combines with J gene TRBJ1-2; D unresolved. The V gene's germline CDR1 is GTSNPN and CDR2 SVGIG (reference sequence). The CDR3 is 13 amino acids. The germline V and J ends were trimmed by 0 bases and 6 bases, with 11 bases remaining between them. CDR3 nucleotide sequence: TGTGCCTGGAGTGTACGGAAACTCGATGGCTACACCTTC. This translates into CAWSVRKLDGYTF.

The chain carries TRBV4-2 and TRBJ1-3; the D is unclear. V lost 4 bases, J lost 2 bases, and 15 bases lay in between. Germline-derived CDR1 and CDR2 are LGHNA and YNFKEQ. The length of the CDR3 is 16 residues. The CDR3 is CASSLKGDNAGNTIYF. As DNA, the CDR3 is TGTGCCAGCAGCCTCAAAGGAGATAACGCTGGAAACACCATATATTTT.

CDR3 amino acids: CASSHAGTAAGNEQFF. CDR3 bases: TGCGCCAGCAGCCACGCCGGGACAGCCGCGGGGAATGAGCAGTTCTTC. The J gene is TRBJ2-1, the V gene TRBV4-1; possibly TRBD1 for D (7 bases). The germline V gene has CDR1 MGHRA and CDR2 YSYEKL. The V and J ends lost 3 bases and 7 bases respectively, with 19 bases between them. There are 16 residues in the CDR3.

Many counts were recorded for this clonotype. The chain joins TRBV7-3 to TRBJ2-2; the D is unclear. Trimming cost V 2 bases and J 3 bases, with 10 bases left between them. Germline V CDR1 and CDR2: SGHTA, FQGTGA. The CDR3 sequence is 15 residues long. The CDR3: CASSLLPDYTGELFF. The DNA for the CDR3 is TGTGCCAGCAGCTTACTTCCGGATTACACCGGGGAGCTGTTTTTT.

This clonotype showed up many times. The chain carries TRBV19 and TRBJ1-1; no clear D gene. Germline CDR1 LNHDA, CDR2 SQIVND (reference sequence). Trimming stripped 7 bases from V and 7 bases from J, with 10 bases between. The CDR3 is 11 amino acids. The CDR3 DNA sequence: TGTGCCAGTATTCGGCGATTTGAAGCTTTCTTT. Translation: CASIRRFEAFF. Variable domain in full (rest from reference TRBV19 and TRBJ1-1): DGGITQSPKYLFRKEGQNVTLSCEQNLNHDAMYWYRQDPGQGLRLIYYSQIVNDFQKGDIAEGYSVSREKKESFPLTVTSAQKNPTAFYLCASIRRFEAFFGQGTRLTVV.

This clonotype has a handful of counts. This sequence joins TRBV20-1 and TRBJ2-5; TRBD2 might be the D (6 bases). V lost 0 bases, J lost 5 bases, and 19 bases lay in between. The CDR3 is made up of 16 amino acids. Per germline, CDR1 DFQATT and CDR2 SNEGSKA (reference sequence). CDR3 region: CSARDWEVAVGETQYF. Written as DNA, the CDR3 is TGCAGTGCTAGAGACTGGGAGGTCGCCGTCGGGGAGACCCAGTACTTC.

V usage is TRBV19 and J usage is TRBJ2-7; tentatively, D is TRBD2 (6 bases). CDR1 LNHDA and CDR2 SQIVND come from the germline V gene (reference sequence). CDR3 length: 14 residues. Trimming stripped 1 base from V and 4 bases from J, with 11 bases between. The chain's CDR3 is CASSIGGMTYEQYF. The DNA of the CDR3 is TGTGCCAGTAGTATAGGCGGGATGACGTACGAGCAGTACTTC.

This clonotype appeared a few times. This rearrangement joins TRBV7-2 to TRBJ1-2; a weak D match, TRBD1 (6 bases). With 4 bases removed from V and 2 bases from J, the gap between germline ends came to 11 bases. This CDR3 has 14 residues. The germline V gene encodes CDR1 SGHTA and CDR2 FQGNSA. The CDR3 protein is CASSYQTGNYGYTF. DNA for the CDR3: TGTGCCAGCAGCTACCAGACAGGAAACTATGGCTACACCTTC.

This sequence joins TRBV5-6 and TRBJ2-5, with 12 bases that match TRBD2. The CDR3 extends over 15 amino acids. V gave up 4 bases and J gave up 4 bases; unmatched junction bases: 5. Germline CDR1 is SGHDT and CDR2 is YYEEEE. The CDR3 DNA sequence: TGTGCCAGCAGCCTTTCGGGACTAGCGGGAGAGACCCAGTACTTC. Residues: CASSLSGLAGETQYF.

Written as DNA, the CDR3 is TGCGCCAGCAGCCAAGATGAAGGTCTCGAGCAGTTCTTC. This codes for CASSQDEGLEQFF. The chain links TRBV4-1 to TRBJ2-1; the D is unclear. The CDR3 has 13 residues. Germline CDR1 reads MGHRA; CDR2 reads YSYEKL. V lost 0 bases and J lost 10, with 10 bases in between.

This clonotype was counted a few times. The genes are TRBV11-2 and TRBJ2-3; D is possibly TRBD2 (5 bases). Trimming cost V 5 bases and J 2 bases, with 11 bases left between them. The V gene's germline CDR1 is SGHAT and CDR2 FQNNGV. The CDR3 totals 14 residues. CDR3 nucleotide sequence: TGTGCCAGCAGCACATCGGGGTACACAGATACGCAGTATTTT. The encoded protein is CASSTSGYTDTQYF.

This clonotype was recorded at least ten times. The gene calls are TRBV27 and TRBJ1-2; weak D call: TRBD1 (6 bases). Trimming took off 6 bases at V and 8 bases at J, with 10 bases between the two ends. The CDR3 spans 11 residues. Germline values: CDR1 MNHEY, CDR2 SMNVEV (reference sequence). The CDR3 coding sequence is TGTGCCAGCAGAACAGGGTTCGGCTACACCTTC. It specifies CASRTGFGYTF.

This clonotype was counted at least ten times. The chain carries TRBV6-1 and TRBJ1-2; no clear D gene. Looked up from germline, CDR1 is MNHNS and CDR2 is SASEGT. V was pared by 2 bases and J by 4 bases, with 8 bases between. This CDR3 region has 13 residues. CDR3 nucleotides: TGTGCCAGCAGTGAATCACAGAGCTATGGCTACACCTTC. As protein: CASSESQSYGYTF.

At least ten counts were recorded for this clonotype. The chain carries TRBV7-2 and TRBJ2-3; 7 bases are a match to TRBD1. The CDR3 extends over 15 amino acids. In germline, CDR1 is SGHTA, CDR2 FQGNSA. V dropped 5 bases and J dropped 0; count of bases not matched to a gene: 5. The CDR3 loop is CASSRDRASTDTQYF. The CDR3 DNA reads TGTGCCAGCAGCCGAGACAGGGCGAGCACAGATACGCAGTATTTT.

The chain recombines TRBV20-1 with TRBJ1-6; perhaps TRBD1 as D (6 bases). V lost 4 bases, J lost 7 bases, and 11 bases lay in between. This CDR3 has 13 residues. Germline CDR1 DFQATT, CDR2 SNEGSKA (reference sequence). The CDR3 loop is CSAKRQANSPLHF. The CDR3 region has the DNA TGCAGTGCTAAGAGACAGGCGAATTCACCCCTCCACTTT.

The chain combines TRBV11-1 with TRBJ2-3; D gene uncertain. V was pared by 0 bases and J by 0 bases, with 16 bases between. Germline V lookup: CDR1 SGHAT, CDR2 FQDESV (reference sequence). CDR3 length equals 18 residues. The CDR3 loop reads CASSLARLRTSSTDTQYF. The CDR3 DNA reads TGTGCCAGCAGCTTAGCTAGGTTGAGGACGAGTAGCACAGATACGCAGTATTTT.